Shown below are 32 T cell receptor beta chains from a single sample sequenced in a study of blood T cell repertoires in COVID-19. This table comes from immunoSEQ multiplex PCR, and its TCRdb copy is limited to in-frame clones, with some not included. Counted here are 250,000 to 350,000 clones, 89% occurring once; the ten biggest clones make up roughly an eighth. The sample consisted of peripheral blood. The receptors derive from a woman aged 60-75 years with acute or convalescent COVID-19.

The chain employs TRBV5-1 and TRBJ1-2; maybe TRBD1 (5 bases). The CDR3 is 13 residues long. Germline-derived CDR1 and CDR2 are SGHRS and YFSETQ. Trimming stripped 0 bases from V and 10 bases from J, with 13 bases between. In nucleotides, the CDR3 is TGCGCCAGCAGCTTGGCTCCACCCAGGGACTACACCTTC. Protein sequence: CASSLAPPRDYTF.

The chain is built from TRBV4-3 and TRBJ1-1; D not resolved. The CDR3 sequence is 14 residues long. V was pared by 0 bases and J by 4 bases, with 9 bases between. Germline loops: CDR1 LGHNA, CDR2 YSLEER. The CDR3 reads CASSQDSGTTEAFF. The CDR3 DNA sequence: TGCGCCAGCAGCCAAGATTCGGGTACCACTGAAGCTTTCTTT.

This clone was detected a few times. The chain is built from TRBV7-9 and TRBJ2-4; TRBD1 aligns across 7 bases. With 3 bases clipped from V and 2 bases from J, the junction kept 4 bases outside the gene matches. The length of the CDR3 is 15 residues. CDR1 is SEHNR, CDR2 FQNEAQ, per germline (reference sequence). The CDR3 nucleotides read TGTGCCAGCAGCTTGACAGGGACACCCAAAAACATTCAGTACTTC. Its translation is CASSLTGTPKNIQYF.

The chain uses TRBV6-2 or TRBV6-3 and TRBJ2-1; 12 bases fit TRBD2. CDR3 length equals 15 residues. V was clipped by 0 bases and J by 8 bases; unmatched bases: 2. From germline, CDR1 is MNHEY and CDR2 SVGEGT. Here the CDR3 reads CASSYSLAGGYEQFF. The CDR3 bases are TGTGCCAGCAGTTACTCTCTAGCGGGGGGGTATGAGCAGTTCTTC.

The chain couples TRBV6-4 to TRBJ1-1; the match to TRBD1 covers 9 bases. Unmatched junction bases numbered 2, after V lost 5 bases and J lost 1 base. This CDR3 region has 14 residues. Germline V gene data show CDR1 as MRHNA and CDR2 as SNTAGT. The CDR3 is CASSRDRENTEAFF. The CDR3 nucleotides read TGTGCCAGCAGTAGGGACAGGGAGAACACTGAAGCTTTCTTT.

This chain uses TRBV7-7 with TRBJ1-2, with D maybe TRBD1 (6 bases). The V end lost 2 bases, the J end lost 2 bases, and 12 bases lay between the germline ends. The CDR3 runs to 15 residues. Germline assignment: CDR1 SSHAT and CDR2 FNYEAQ (reference sequence). The CDR3 coding sequence is TGTGCCAGCAGCTTACCAGGGGTCCCGAACTATGGCTACACCTTC. It yields the protein CASSLPGVPNYGYTF.

The gene calls are TRBV7-8 and TRBJ1-4; the D gene is possibly TRBD1 (6 bases). The CDR3 totals 15 residues. The V and J ends lost 3 bases and 5 bases respectively, with 13 bases between them. Germline CDR1 reads SGHVS; CDR2 reads FQNEAQ. The CDR3 region has the DNA TGTGCCAGCAGCTTTCAGGACAGTTTAAATGAAAAACTGTTTTTT. This translates into CASSFQDSLNEKLFF.

This chain links TRBV7-3 with TRBJ2-3; unclear D gene. Trimming stripped 3 bases from V and 6 bases from J, with 13 bases between. Germline CDR1 SGHTA, CDR2 FQGTGA. The CDR3 totals 14 residues. CDR3 in DNA: TGTGCCAGCAGCTTCTCGCTCAATGGCGATACGCAGTATTTT. Protein product: CASSFSLNGDTQYF.

The chain recombines TRBV2 with TRBJ2-5; 8 nucleotides align to TRBD1. CDR3 length: 14 amino acids. V shed 5 bases and J 5 bases; nucleotides not matched to a gene: 7. Germline V gene lookup returns CDR1 SNHLY and CDR2 FYNNEI. DNA of the CDR3: TGTGCCAGCAGTCTGGACAGGGAGTGGGAGACCCAGTACTTC. It is translated as CASSLDREWETQYF. The whole variable domain, remainder taken from reference TRBV2 and TRBJ2-5, is EPEVTQTPSHQVTQMGQEVILRCVPISNHLYFYWYRQILGQKVEFLVSFYNNEISEKSEIFDDQFSVERPDGSNFTLKIRSTKLEDSAMYFCASSLDREWETQYFGPGTRLLVL.

The sample holds a few counts of this clone. The gene calls are TRBV27 and TRBJ1-2; perhaps TRBD1 as D (5 bases). The CDR3 length is 14 residues. Germline CDR1 is MNHEY and CDR2 is SMNVEV (reference sequence). Trimming stripped 6 bases from V and 7 bases from J, with 18 bases between. The DNA of the CDR3 is TGTGCCAGCAGCTTTGGAAGGGGAGGGCTTGGCTACACCTTC. Translation: CASSFGRGGLGYTF.

The gene calls are TRBV7-3 and TRBJ2-7, with unresolved D. Looked up from germline, CDR1 is SGHTA and CDR2 is FQGTGA. The CDR3 is 13 residues long. Trimming took off 5 bases at V and 3 bases at J, with 11 bases between the two ends. The CDR3 loop is CASSPFSGYEQYF. The DNA of the CDR3 is TGTGCCAGCAGCCCCTTCTCCGGCTACGAGCAGTACTTC.

This chain connects TRBV15 to TRBJ1-1; weak D call: TRBD1 (5 bases). Germline CDR1 LNHNV, CDR2 YYDKDF (reference sequence). The CDR3 has 14 residues. Trimming shortened V by 1 base and J by 1 base, and 7 bases separated the two germline ends. The CDR3 bases are TGTGCCACCAGCAGAGGCAGGGAGAACACTGAAGCTTTCTTT. Translating it yields CATSRGRENTEAFF.

This clone was counted a single time. The chain couples TRBV28 to TRBJ2-1, with 14 bases matching TRBD2. The CDR3 has 14 residues. In germline, CDR1 is MDHEN, CDR2 SYDVKM. V lost 8 bases to trimming and J lost 5 bases; unmatched junction nucleotides: 2. The DNA for the CDR3 is TGTGCCAGCCTGACTAGCGGGAGGGACAATGAGCAGTTCTTC. This gives the protein CASLTSGRDNEQFF. Looking up the rest from reference TRBV28 and TRBJ2-1 gives the full variable domain: DVKVTQSSRYLVKRTGEKVFLECVQDMDHENMFWYRQDPGLGLRLIYFSYDVKMKEKGDIPEGYSVSREKKERFSLILESASTNQTSMYLCASLTSGRDNEQFFGPGTRLTVL.

The V gene is TRBV28, the J gene TRBJ2-3; TRBD2 aligns across 13 bases. Germline trimming cut 5 bases from V and 1 base from J; bases unmatched to any gene: 12. The CDR3 length is 19 residues. Germline CDR1 reads MDHEN; CDR2 reads SYDVKM. The CDR3 spells CASSAGLAGDAKRTDTQYF. CDR3 in DNA: TGTGCCAGCAGTGCTGGACTAGCGGGAGACGCAAAGCGCACAGATACGCAGTATTTT.

The chain has TRBV7-2 and TRBJ1-6; 11 nucleotides align to TRBD1. The CDR3 length is 17 residues. Germline V gives CDR1 SGHTA, CDR2 FQGNSA. The trim removed 5 bases at V and 3 bases at J, leaving 6 bases unmatched. The CDR3 protein is CASSPRGTGGYNSPLHF. The CDR3 DNA reads as TGTGCCAGCAGCCCCCGGGGGACAGGGGGCTATAATTCACCCCTCCACTTT.

The genes are TRBV6-2 or TRBV6-3 and TRBJ2-1, with 10 positions matching TRBD2. Germline V lookup: CDR1 MNHEY, CDR2 SVGEGT. The CDR3 has 16 amino acids. V lost 4 bases, J lost 2 bases, and 5 bases stayed unmatched. The CDR3, as DNA: TGTGCCAGCAGTTCCCCAGCGGGAGGGGCCTACAATGAGCAGTTCTTC. Translating it yields CASSSPAGGAYNEQFF.

The chain is built from TRBV9 and TRBJ2-7; TRBD2 might be the D (5 bases). The CDR3 totals 13 residues. CDR1 is SGDLS, CDR2 YYNGEE, per germline. The V end lost 4 bases, the J end lost 4 bases, and 12 bases lay between the germline ends. The chain's CDR3 is CASSSHGGYEQYF. The CDR3 region has the DNA TGTGCCAGCAGCTCTCATGGCGGGTACGAGCAGTACTTC.

As for this clone: A junction boundary mismatches the germline segment, possibly from a read error. The V and J genes are TRBV5-4 and TRBJ2-2; D not resolved. Per the germline V gene, CDR1 is SGHNT and CDR2 is YYREEE (reference sequence). CDR3 length: 13 amino acids. CDR3 DNA: TGTGCCAGCAGCTTGCCCAACATCGGGGAGCTGTTTTTT. Its protein is CASSLPNIGELFF.

The V and J genes are TRBV15 and TRBJ1-4, with D unclear. CDR3 length: 13 amino acids. Germline V CDR1 and CDR2: LNHNV, YYDKDF (reference sequence). The V gene lost 4 bases and the J gene lost 4 bases, with 7 bases spanning the gap. Here the CDR3 DNA reads TGTGCCACCAGCAACACGTTTAATGAAAAACTGTTTTTT. Protein: CATSNTFNEKLFF. The full variable domain, its missing parts supplied by reference TRBV15 and TRBJ1-4, is DAMVIQNPRYQVTQFGKPVTLSCSQTLNHNVMYWYQQKSSQAPKLLFHYYDKDFNNEADTPDNFQSRRPNTSFCFLDIRSPGLGDTAMYLCATSNTFNEKLFFGSGTQLSVL.

The rearrangement joins TRBV4-3 to TRBJ2-1; D ambiguous. CDR3 length: 13 amino acids. Looked up from germline, CDR1 is LGHNA and CDR2 is YSLEER. Trimming stripped 4 bases from V and 4 bases from J, with 8 bases between. The CDR3, as DNA: TGCGCCAGCAGCCGATGGGCATACAATGAGCAGTTCTTC. Protein sequence: CASSRWAYNEQFF.

The chain is built from TRBV11-2 and TRBJ2-7; TRBD2 might be the D (7 bases). Per germline, CDR1 SGHAT and CDR2 FQNNGV. This CDR3 region has 13 residues. Trimming took off 5 bases at V and 6 bases at J, with 14 bases between the two ends. As DNA, the CDR3 is TGTGCCAGCAGCCCCCCGGGGGGCAGCGAGCAGTACTTC. Residues: CASSPPGGSEQYF.

The chain carries TRBV18 and TRBJ1-4; a possible D gene is TRBD1 (6 bases). The V end was cut by 4 bases, the J end by 5 bases, with 17 bases between. Germline CDR1 reads KGHSH; CDR2 reads LQKENI. The CDR3 extends over 16 amino acids. CDR3 sequence reads: CASSLSPGALNEKLFF. The CDR3 nucleotides are TGTGCCAGCTCACTATCTCCAGGGGCCTTGAATGAAAAACTGTTTTTT.

In this sample, this clone turned up many times. This rearrangement joins TRBV15 to TRBJ2-7, with 10 bases that match TRBD2. The V segment lost 0 bases and the J segment 3 bases; nucleotides outside the gene matches: 5. The CDR3 sequence is 16 residues long. The V gene's germline CDR1 is LNHNV and CDR2 YYDKDF (reference sequence). The DNA of the CDR3 is TGTGCCACCAGCAGAGATGGGCCTAGCGGGGGCTACGAGCAGTACTTC. Its translation is CATSRDGPSGGYEQYF.

This chain links TRBV4-3 with TRBJ2-1; TRBD2 aligns across 7 bases. The germline gives CDR1 LGHNA, CDR2 YSLEER. This CDR3 has 16 amino acids. The V and J ends lost 1 base and 4 bases, in that order; junction bases with no gene match: 7. The CDR3 nucleotides are TGCGCCAGCAGCCAAGGCGCCAGCGGGGCGTACAATGAGCAGTTCTTC. This gives the protein CASSQGASGAYNEQFF.

A remark on this clone: Other DNA sequences in the same sample also yield this CDR3. This chain uses TRBV7-2 with TRBJ2-3, with 7 bases matching TRBD2. CDR3 length: 15 amino acids. CDR1 is SGHTA and CDR2 is FQGNSA in the germline V gene. V lost 1 base, J lost 4 bases, and 5 bases stayed unmatched. DNA for the CDR3: TGTGCCAGCAGCTTAGGCCCGGGGGGTGCAGATACGCAGTATTTT. Encoded protein: CASSLGPGGADTQYF.

In its sample, this clone was seen once. The chain carries TRBV5-4 and TRBJ2-3, with D maybe TRBD2 (6 bases). This CDR3 spans 14 amino acids. Germline V gene sequence: CDR1 SGHNT, CDR2 YYREEE (reference sequence). The ends were cut back, 9 bases at V and 0 bases at J, with 14 bases in the middle. CDR3 bases: TGTGCCACCAACCGGGAGTATAGCACAGATACGCAGTATTTT. Its protein product is CATNREYSTDTQYF.

The chain is built from TRBV27 and TRBJ2-3, with TRBD1 as a possible D gene (5 bases). CDR1 is MNHEY, CDR2 SMNVEV, per germline (reference sequence). The CDR3 extends over 15 amino acids. The germline V and J ends were trimmed by 6 bases and 5 bases, with 18 bases remaining between them. The CDR3 is CASSIYTGRGDTQYF. As DNA, the CDR3 is TGTGCCAGCAGCATTTACACAGGTCGTGGAGATACGCAGTATTTT.

The chain uses TRBV28 and TRBJ1-5; 7 bases map to TRBD1. Germline values: CDR1 MDHEN, CDR2 SYDVKM. This CDR3 spans 15 amino acids. Trimming removed 5 bases from V and 7 bases from J; junction bases left unmatched: 11. CDR3 in amino acids: CASSLGRQGSQPQHF. As DNA, the CDR3 is TGTGCCAGCAGTCTGGGGAGACAGGGCAGCCAGCCCCAGCATTTT.

The chain joins TRBV27 to TRBJ2-7; 12 bases are shared with TRBD2. The CDR3 is 19 residues long. V was clipped by 4 bases and J by 2 bases; unmatched bases: 15. Germline V gene lookup returns CDR1 MNHEY and CDR2 SMNVEV (reference sequence). CDR3 sequence: CASSSLTSGSTRNPYEQYF. CDR3 bases: TGTGCCAGCAGTTCCCTGACTAGCGGGAGCACTAGAAACCCCTACGAGCAGTACTTC.

The CDR3, as DNA: TGTGCCAGCAGTCCCCGACAGGGGGCCTCCTACGAGCAGTACTTC. Translating gives CASSPRQGASYEQYF. This chain connects TRBV27 to TRBJ2-7, with 10 nucleotides matching TRBD1. V dropped 5 bases and J dropped 0; count of bases not matched to a gene: 4. The CDR3 is 15 residues long. Germline-derived CDR1 and CDR2 are MNHEY and SMNVEV (reference sequence).

This chain links TRBV9 with TRBJ2-7, with a weak D call TRBD2 (6 bases). Germline V gene lookup returns CDR1 SGDLS and CDR2 YYNGEE. CDR3 length equals 15 residues. V was cut by 0 bases and J by 4 bases, with 14 bases left in between. CDR3 amino acids: CASSVAVGGQYEQYF. CDR3 DNA: TGTGCCAGCAGCGTAGCGGTGGGAGGCCAATACGAGCAGTACTTC.

The chain links TRBV10-3 to TRBJ1-1, with D maybe TRBD1 (5 bases). Between the trimmed V and J ends, which lost 3 bases and 8 bases, there was a span of 16 bases. Germline V lookup: CDR1 ENHRY, CDR2 SYGVKD. The CDR3 is made up of 14 amino acids. The CDR3 region has the DNA TGTGCCATCAGTGACTACAAAACAGGAGCCGAAGCTTTCTTT. It encodes CAISDYKTGAEAFF.